The 17 T cell receptor beta chains listed next were all sequenced from one sample in a study of T-cell memory formation after mild COVID-19 listed by TCRdb under 2021. Preparation of the library involved 5' RACE. Instrument used: Illumina NovaSeq 6000. In-frame beta chains were kept once TCRdb had trimmed the public reads at Q25 with fastp and called clones with MiXCR. Merged by CDR3 protein, the rows form single entries marked with the most common genes and DNA. The sample table contains approximately 300,000 distinct CDR3 sequences; only one count was recorded for about 15% of them. 22% of the sample is held by the ten biggest clonotypes. Sequencing was done on a sample of PBMCs or a T cell subset sorted from them (not recorded which). These receptors were obtained from a man between 18 and 29 years old who had mild COVID-19 (a few samples of this study predate the infection). The sample titles of this study are shuffled in the database, so cell type and time point are left out; the donor was told from shared clones.

Regarding this clonotype: No conserved phenylalanine or tryptophan ends this CDR3, so it is likely a read error. The DNA is left out, because the CDR3 cannot be placed on it with certainty; the CDR3 is given as TCRdb lists it. This chain connects TRBV5-6 to TRBJ2-7. Looked up from germline, CDR1 is SGHDT and CDR2 is YYEEEE. Both ends counted, the CDR3 spans 9 residues. The CDR3 loop reads CASSSAEYA.

At least ten counts were recorded for this clonotype. The chain joins TRBV12-3 or TRBV12-4 to TRBJ1-3, with no clear D. CDR3 length equals 15 residues. Trimming removed 1 base from V and 0 bases from J, with 7 bases in between. CDR3 residues: CASSLGANSGNTIYF. The CDR3 DNA reads TGTGCCAGCAGTTTAGGGGCAAACTCTGGAAACACCATATATTTT.

This clonotype was seen only a few times. The genes are TRBV6-5 and TRBJ1-1, with 7 bases that match TRBD1. The ends lost 6 bases at V and 7 bases at J; junction bases unmatched: 8. The CDR3 spans 13 residues. Germline values: CDR1 MNHEY, CDR2 SVGAGI. The CDR3 sequence: CASSSRDSHEAFF. The CDR3 nucleotides are TGTGCCAGCAGCTCGCGGGACAGTCATGAAGCTTTCTTT.

CDR3 bases: TGCGCCAGCAGCTCCCACGGGGCACCGGGTGGCTATGGCTACACCTTC. Amino acid sequence: CASSSHGAPGGYGYTF. The V gene is TRBV4-1, the J gene TRBJ1-2; D might be TRBD1 (5 bases). The germline CDR1 and CDR2 sequences are MGHRA and YSYEKL. Trimming took off 5 bases at V and 4 bases at J, with 20 bases between the two ends. This CDR3 is built from 16 residues.

This clonotype was recorded at least ten times. The gene calls are TRBV11-2 and TRBJ1-2, with D uncertain. The germline V and J ends were trimmed by 1 base and 2 bases, with 8 bases remaining between them. The CDR3 loop spans 14 amino acids. The germline V gene has CDR1 SGHAT and CDR2 FQNNGV. In nucleotides, the CDR3 is TGTGCCAGCAGCTTAGGGGCGATAAACTATGGCTACACCTTC. Protein product: CASSLGAINYGYTF.

This chain links TRBV12-3 or TRBV12-4 with TRBJ2-3; 8 positions agree with TRBD1. The CDR3 length is 14 residues. The trim removed 7 bases at V and 3 bases at J, leaving 6 bases unmatched. The CDR3 sequence is CASTPQGATDTQYF. The DNA of the CDR3 is TGTGCCAGCACCCCGCAGGGGGCTACAGATACGCAGTATTTT.

This clonotype was observed a handful of times. The gene calls are TRBV7-9 and TRBJ1-6; 9 bases agree with TRBD1. V lost 5 bases to trimming and J lost 10 bases; unmatched junction nucleotides: 9. Germline CDR1 reads SEHNR; CDR2 reads FQNEAQ (reference sequence). The CDR3 contains 15 residues. The CDR3 here is CASSLGQGSHSPLHF. CDR3 coding DNA: TGTGCCAGCAGCCTTGGACAGGGGAGTCACTCACCCCTCCACTTT.

This chain links TRBV6-5 with TRBJ2-6; D possibly corresponds to TRBD1 (6 bases). With 10 bases removed from V and 0 bases from J, the gap between germline ends came to 10 bases. CDR3 size: 14 residues. Germline assignment: CDR1 MNHEY and CDR2 SVGAGI. CDR3 bases: TGTGCCACCCGACAGGACTCTGGGGCCAACGTCCTGACTTTC. It yields the protein CATRQDSGANVLTF.

This clonotype was seen a handful of times. The chain links TRBV3-1 to TRBJ2-5, with D tentatively TRBD2 (6 bases). This CDR3 has 18 amino acids. Germline V gene sequence: CDR1 LGHDT, CDR2 YNNKEL (reference sequence). Trimming pared 3 bases from V and 1 base from J, leaving 21 bases between. The CDR3 coding sequence is TGTGCCAGCAGCCACAGGAAAGGAACGTTGGGGGGCCAAGAGACCCAGTACTTC. Residues: CASSHRKGTLGGQETQYF.

This clonotype was detected only a few times. The V call is TRBV18, the J call TRBJ1-1, with D tentatively TRBD1 (6 bases). The CDR3 is 14 amino acids. The germline V gene encodes CDR1 KGHSH and CDR2 LQKENI. The V end was cut by 10 bases, the J end by 1 base, with 16 bases between. Here the CDR3 DNA reads TGTGCCACTACCGGGGGGGGGCCGAACACTGAAGCTTTCTTT. Translating it yields CATTGGGPNTEAFF.

This clonotype was counted ten times or more. CDR3 sequence: CASSQERGDPAYEQYF. The CDR3 DNA sequence: TGCGCCAGCAGCCAAGAACGGGGGGACCCTGCCTACGAGCAGTACTTC. The V and J genes are TRBV4-3 and TRBJ2-7; 7 nucleotides match TRBD2. Per the germline V gene, CDR1 is LGHNA and CDR2 is YSLEER. This CDR3 contains 16 residues. Unmatched junction bases numbered 7, after V lost 0 bases and J lost 2 bases.

The CDR3 DNA reads as TGCGCCAGCAGCCAAGTGCCGAGGGCCTACGAGCAGTACTTC. This gives the protein CASSQVPRAYEQYF. This chain connects TRBV4-3 to TRBJ2-7; D might be TRBD2 (5 bases). This CDR3 has 14 residues. Germline V lookup: CDR1 LGHNA, CDR2 YSLEER. Deletions cut 1 base from V and 2 bases from J, with 9 bases between.

This clonotype was observed a single time. V is TRBV4-1 and J is TRBJ2-2; D possibly corresponds to TRBD2 (5 bases). Trimming took 6 bases from V and 6 from J, leaving 14 bases between them. Germline CDR1 is MGHRA and CDR2 is YSYEKL. The CDR3 is 14 amino acids. CDR3 sequence: CASSDQRGAGELFF. CDR3 nucleotides: TGCGCCAGCAGTGACCAACGGGGAGCCGGGGAGCTGTTTTTT.

This clonotype has a count of ten or more. The rearrangement uses TRBV4-3 and TRBJ1-1; D uncertain. Germline V lookup: CDR1 LGHNA, CDR2 YSLEER. V was pared by 0 bases and J by 0 bases, with 14 bases between. This CDR3 has 17 amino acids. The CDR3: CASSQDLWRNLNTEAFF. The CDR3, as DNA: TGCGCCAGCAGCCAAGATTTGTGGAGAAACTTGAACACTGAAGCTTTCTTT.

Only a few counts were recorded for this clonotype. The V and J genes are TRBV27 and TRBJ2-1, with D maybe TRBD2 (6 bases). The germline V gene has CDR1 MNHEY and CDR2 SMNVEV (reference sequence). V dropped 4 bases and J dropped 3 bases, with 10 bases sitting between them. The CDR3 sequence is 14 residues long. The CDR3 DNA reads TGTGCCAGCAGTTCGCGGGGCGACTACAATGAGCAGTTCTTC. Translation gives CASSSRGDYNEQFF.

V usage is TRBV7-9 and J usage is TRBJ1-1; D call uncertain. Trimming removed 5 bases at V and 7 bases at J, with 8 bases between. CDR3 length equals 11 residues. Germline assignment: CDR1 SEHNR and CDR2 FQNEAQ (reference sequence). The CDR3 bases are TGTGCCAGCAGCATGGACGGTGAAGCTTTCTTT. This encodes CASSMDGEAFF.

In its sample, this clonotype was seen a few times. CDR3 protein: CASSIQGNTGELFF. The DNA for the CDR3 is TGCGCCAGCAGCATACAGGGGAACACCGGGGAGCTGTTTTTT. This rearrangement joins TRBV5-1 to TRBJ2-2; possible D gene TRBD1, 6 bases. Trimming removed 4 bases from V and 1 base from J, with 8 bases in between. This CDR3 has 14 amino acids. Germline V gene lookup returns CDR1 SGHRS and CDR2 YFSETQ.